This TCR beta chain was documented in a study of cytomegalovirus exposure and HLA in healthy donors. Background on the study: Approximately 81% of around 400 genotyped donors fell in the Caucasian-associated ancestry cluster.

It was with 60 Vbeta and 13 Jbeta primers that the PCR ran. Only in-frame clones appear in the TCRdb table, and some are missing; sequencing was by immunoSEQ multiplex PCR. Of about 130,000 clones in the sample, more than 60% were seen once. Study-level findings and limits: Cytomegalovirus status, reportedly, was diagnosed with high specificity and sensitivity by the classifier. On later analysis, the bulk of CMV-associated TCR beta chains appeared to be HLA-restricted.

With respect to this clone: The antigen is unknown.

Sequenced material: PBMCs. The clonotype was recovered from a woman aged 35 to 49 in good health and CMV-seronegative.

CDR3 residues: CASSFPGGEQYF. The CDR3 DNA reads as TGTGCCAGCAGCTTCCCCGGGGGCGAGCAGTACTTC. The chain employs TRBV27 and TRBJ2-7; weak D call: TRBD2 (6 bases). Germline values: CDR1 MNHEY, CDR2 SMNVEV (reference sequence). V was cut by 6 bases and J by 6 bases, with 12 bases left in between. The length of the CDR3 is 12 residues.